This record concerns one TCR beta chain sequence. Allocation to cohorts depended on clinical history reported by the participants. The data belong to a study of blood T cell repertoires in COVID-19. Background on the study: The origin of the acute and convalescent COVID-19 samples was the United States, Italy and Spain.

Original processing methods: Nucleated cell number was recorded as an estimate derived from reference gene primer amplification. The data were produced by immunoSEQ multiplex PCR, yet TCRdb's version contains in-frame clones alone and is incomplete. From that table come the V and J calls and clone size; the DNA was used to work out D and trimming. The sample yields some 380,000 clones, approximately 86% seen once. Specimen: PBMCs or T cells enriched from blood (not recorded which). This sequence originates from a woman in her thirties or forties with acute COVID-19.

In nucleotides, the CDR3 is TGCGCCAGCAGCTTCGGACAGGCGGGGACTGAAGCTTTCTTT. This translates into CASSFGQAGTEAFF. The rearrangement uses TRBV5-1 and TRBJ1-1; the match to TRBD1 covers 7 bases. Germline V gene lookup returns CDR1 SGHRS and CDR2 YFSETQ. With V trimmed by 2 bases and J by 5 bases, 6 bases remained unmatched. There are 14 residues in the CDR3.